Presented here are 5 T cell receptor beta chains from one specimen sequenced in a study of cytomegalovirus exposure and HLA in healthy donors. The repertoire was sequenced with immunoSEQ multiplex PCR; TCRdb's copy has only in-frame clones and lacks some. The profile shows 80,000 to 100,000 clones, around 90% of them singletons. The sequencing sample was made of PBMCs. The receptors derive from a woman aged 25 to 45 in good health and CMV-seronegative.

The chain is built from TRBV11-3 and TRBJ2-3, with 8 bases identical to TRBD2. Germline-derived CDR1 and CDR2 are SGHNT and YENEEA. CDR3 size: 16 residues. With 4 bases clipped from V and 6 bases from J, the junction kept 12 bases outside the gene matches. CDR3 nucleotide sequence: TGTGCCAGCAGCTCAAGGTTCGGGGGGGCCGGGGATACGCAGTATTTT. Its protein is CASSSRFGGAGDTQYF. The entire variable domain, with the rest obtained from reference TRBV11-3 and TRBJ2-3, is as follows: EAGVVQSPRYKIIEKKQPVAFWCNPISGHNTLYWYLQNLGQGPELLIRYENEEAVDDSQLPKDRFSAERLKGVDSTLKIQPAELGDSAVYLCASSSRFGGAGDTQYFGPGTRLTVL.

The V gene is TRBV28, the J gene TRBJ1-5, with D hard to call. The CDR3 has 17 amino acids. Germline V gives CDR1 MDHEN, CDR2 SYDVKM. V gave up 2 bases and J gave up 7 bases, with 21 bases separating them. CDR3 protein: CASSLIGSTGSGQPQHF. CDR3 in DNA: TGTGCCAGCAGTTTAATTGGGTCGACGGGATCGGGCCAGCCCCAGCATTTT. The complete variable domain, with remaining parts taken from reference TRBV28 and TRBJ1-5, reads DVKVTQSSRYLVKRTGEKVFLECVQDMDHENMFWYRQDPGLGLRLIYFSYDVKMKEKGDIPEGYSVSREKKERFSLILESASTNQTSMYLCASSLIGSTGSGQPQHFGDGTRLSIL.

V gene TRBV29-1 combines with J gene TRBJ2-7, with D possibly matching TRBD2 (5 bases). Per germline, CDR1 SQVTM and CDR2 ANQGSEA. The CDR3 is 13 amino acids. V was clipped by 4 bases and J by 5 bases, with 15 bases between them. CDR3: CSVGASGNHEQYF. CDR3 nucleotides: TGCAGCGTTGGGGCTTCCGGGAACCACGAGCAGTACTTC.

The V and J genes are TRBV27 and TRBJ2-3, with TRBD1 identical over 8 bases. The CDR3 loop spans 15 amino acids. V lost 3 bases, J lost 4 bases, and 6 bases stayed unmatched. Germline lookup yields CDR1 MNHEY and CDR2 SMNVEV (reference sequence). The CDR3 DNA sequence: TGTGCCAGCAGTTTTGCAGGGGGCGGTCCAGATACGCAGTATTTT. Protein sequence: CASSFAGGGPDTQYF.

V gene TRBV9 combines with J gene TRBJ2-3, with TRBD1 identical over 9 bases. V shed 3 bases, J shed 0 bases, and the junction held 2 bases outside the gene matches. CDR1 and CDR2 from the germline V gene are SGDLS and YYNGEE. The CDR3 sequence is 15 residues long. The CDR3 spells CASSEGQGSTDTQYF. The CDR3 DNA reads as TGTGCCAGCAGCGAGGGACAGGGTAGCACAGATACGCAGTATTTT.